The rows below give T cell receptor beta chains drawn from one sample of a study of T cells in Graves' hyperthyroidism and ophthalmopathy. Using its own MiXCR run on the multiplex PCR reads, TCRdb lists one record per CDR3 protein. The sample has hundreds of thousands of distinct CDR3 sequences, 25% seen once; the top ten hold 73%. Sequenced: blood. All receptors derive from a man between 45 and 60 years old with Graves' hyperthyroidism. CDR3s include the opening cysteine and the closing phenylalanine or tryptophan. A D gene is named only where the DNA matches it firmly. Expanded clones are given a class, and other clones once, few, many or no size at all.

clone_size | j_call | d_call | v_call | cdr3_nt | cdr3_aa
few | TRBJ1-2 | TRBD1 | TRBV24-1 | TGTGCCACCAGTGGACAGGGCGTCTACACCTTC | CATSGQGVYTF
many | TRBJ1-1 | - | TRBV7-8 | TGTGCCAGCAACAGGGTCGGGGAGACTGAAGCTTTCTTT | CASNRVGETEAFF
many | TRBJ2-3 | TRBD2 | TRBV12-3/TRBV12-4 | TGTGCCAGCAGTTTAACTAGCGGGAGCGCAGATACGCAGTATTTT | CASSLTSGSADTQYF
many | TRBJ2-3 | TRBD1 | TRBV11-3 | TGTGCCAGCAGCCCCCGACAGGGGTTTATTGGCACAGATACGCAGTATTTT | CASSPRQGFIGTDTQYF
few | TRBJ1-1 | - | TRBV18 | TGTGCCAGCTCACCCATGGACACCAACACTGAAGCTTTCTTT | CASSPMDTNTEAFF
- | TRBJ1-6 | - | TRBV12-3/TRBV12-4 | TGTGCCAGCAGGAGGGTCAGGGAGTCACCCCTCCACTTT | CASRRVRESPLHF
many | TRBJ1-1 | - | TRBV11-3 | TGTGCCAGCAGCTTTGAAGGGGGCACTGAAGCTTTCTTT | CASSFEGGTEAFF
many | TRBJ2-3 | - | TRBV11-2 | TGTGCCAGCAGCTTAGCCGGACTCCTTCGCACAGATACGCAGTATTTT | CASSLAGLLRTDTQYF
many | TRBJ1-3 | - | TRBV6-1 | TGTGCCAGCAGGACGTCAAGCTCTGGAAACACCATATATTTT | CASRTSSSGNTIYF
few | TRBJ2-1 | - | TRBV20-1 | TGCAGTGCTAGACCGATCGGCGGGTACAATGAGCAGTTCTTC | CSARPIGGYNEQFF
many | TRBJ2-3 | - | TRBV2 | TGTGCCAGCAGTGAAGGGTCGGGGGGCACAGATACGCAGTATTTT | CASSEGSGGTDTQYF
- | TRBJ2-3 | - | TRBV12-3/TRBV12-4 | TGTGCCAGCAGTCCTCGGGGCCGAAGGGGCACAGATACGCAGTATTTT | CASSPRGRRGTDTQYF
- | TRBJ1-1 | - | TRBV7-3 | TGTGCCAGCAGCCAGAGAGAGAACACTGAAGCTTTCTTT | CASSQRENTEAFF
few | TRBJ2-7 | TRBD1 | TRBV20-1 | TGCAGTGCTAGAGATCTTGCAGGGACAGAAAATTACGAGCAGTACTTC | CSARDLAGTENYEQYF
few | TRBJ1-1 | - | TRBV27 | TGTGCCAGCAGTTCCAGACTACAGGGGAACACTGAAGCTTTCTTT | CASSSRLQGNTEAFF
many | TRBJ2-1 | TRBD2 | TRBV5-1 | TGCGCCAGCAGCTTGGATAATCCGGGAGGGCCTTATGAGCAGTTCTTC | CASSLDNPGGPYEQFF
few | TRBJ2-7 | - | TRBV2 | TGTGCCGGTCAACAGGCACTTATCTACGAGCAGTACTTC | CAGQQALIYEQYF
- | TRBJ1-2 | - | TRBV10-3 | TGTGCCATCAGTGAGCCGGGGGGCTTCTATGGCTACACCTTC | CAISEPGGFYGYTF
- | TRBJ2-7 | - | TRBV6-1 | TGTGCCAGCCGTAAAGGGACGGACTCCTACGAGCAGTACTTC | CASRKGTDSYEQYF
many | TRBJ2-7 | TRBD2 | TRBV2 | TGTGCCAGCAGTGCGACTAGCGGGAGATCCTACGAGCAGTACTTC | CASSATSGRSYEQYF
few | TRBJ2-5 | TRBD2 | TRBV20-1 | TGCAGTGCTACCTCCGGGACTAGCGGGATACAGACCCAGTACTTC | CSATSGTSGIQTQYF
- | TRBJ1-1 | - | TRBV19 | TGTGCCAGTAGTATAACAGGGTCGACCACTGAAGCTTTCTTT | CASSITGSTTEAFF
- | TRBJ2-1 | - | TRBV20-1 | TGCAGTGCTAGAGACCTTACTAGGGAGCAGTTCTTC | CSARDLTREQFF
- | TRBJ2-3 | - | TRBV15 | TGTGCCACCAGCATGACTCAGAGCACAGATACGCAGTATTTT | CATSMTQSTDTQYF
few | TRBJ2-2 | TRBD2 | TRBV2 | TGTGCCAGCAGCGGACTAGCGGGAGGGCCCGGCGGAGAGCTGTTTTTT | CASSGLAGGPGGELFF
many | TRBJ2-5 | - | TRBV6-1 | TGTGCCAGCAGTGAAGCGCTGCGGGGCGGGATCCGGGGAGAGACCCAGTACTTC | CASSEALRGGIRGETQYF
many | TRBJ2-7 | - | TRBV7-9 | TGTGCCAGCAGCTTAACCGGACAACTCTCCTACGAGCAGTACTTC | CASSLTGQLSYEQYF
many | TRBJ1-2 | - | TRBV2 | TGTGCCAGCAGTAAATGGAAAGACTATGGCTACACCTTC | CASSKWKDYGYTF
few | TRBJ2-3 | TRBD1 | TRBV5-1 | TGCGCCAGCAGCTCGCGGACAGGGATAGATACGCAGTATTTT | CASSSRTGIDTQYF
- | TRBJ1-6 | TRBD1 | TRBV27 | TGTGCCAGCAGTCTGGGACAGGGTTTTTCACCCCTCCACTTT | CASSLGQGFSPLHF
- | TRBJ1-2 | TRBD1 | TRBV27 | TGTGCCAGCAGGAGACAGGGGGCCCATGGCTACACCTTC | CASRRQGAHGYTF
- | TRBJ2-3 | - | TRBV12-3/TRBV12-4 | TGTGCCAGCAGCTCGGGACCGACATCGTACACGGATACGCAGTATTTT | CASSSGPTSYTDTQYF
few | TRBJ2-1 | TRBD2 | TRBV30 | TGTGCCTGGAGTAAGGCTAGCGGGAGATATGAGCAGTTCTTC | CAWSKASGRYEQFF
many | TRBJ2-5 | TRBD2 | TRBV12-3/TRBV12-4 | TGTGCCAGCAGTTTCGGTTCGACTAGCGGGGAACAAGAGACCCAGTACTTC | CASSFGSTSGEQETQYF
many | TRBJ1-5 | - | TRBV2 | TGTGCCAGCAGCACAGATTATAGCAATCAGCCCCAGCATTTT | CASSTDYSNQPQHF
many | TRBJ2-7 | - | TRBV7-9 | TGTGCCAGCAGCCCACCCTCCCGCGGGGTATCTTACGAGCAGTACTTC | CASSPPSRGVSYEQYF
few | TRBJ1-1 | TRBD1 | TRBV20-1 | TGCAGTGCCACGACAGGGGGCAAAGGAGTTGCTTTCTTT | CSATTGGKGVAFF
few | TRBJ2-7 | - | TRBV7-9 | TGTGCCAGCAGCTTATCGGGGGACGAGCAGTACTTC | CASSLSGDEQYF
- | TRBJ1-2 | TRBD1 | TRBV5-1 | TGCGCCAGCAGCACAGCCCCATCTACAGGGGTCTATGGCTACACCTTC | CASSTAPSTGVYGYTF
- | TRBJ2-7 | TRBD2 | TRBV7-9 | TGTGCCAGCAGCTCGGACGGGAGGGAGCAGTACTTC | CASSSDGREQYF
many | TRBJ2-7 | TRBD2 | TRBV12-3/TRBV12-4 | TGTGCCAGCAACATAGCGGGAGTTGGCCACGAGCAGTACTTC | CASNIAGVGHEQYF
few | TRBJ1-2 | - | TRBV6-1 | TGTGCCAGCAGCCCTCGGGGATCGGGGGACTATGGCTACACCTTC | CASSPRGSGDYGYTF
few | TRBJ2-1 | TRBD2 | TRBV29-1 | TGCAGCGTTAGCCAACTAGCGGGAGGAGGCAATGAGCAGTTCTTC | CSVSQLAGGGNEQFF
- | TRBJ2-7 | TRBD1 | TRBV20-1 | TGCAGTGCAGAGAAACGGGACAGCCATTTTGAGCAGTACTTC | CSAEKRDSHFEQYF
- | TRBJ2-2 | - | TRBV29-1 | TGCAGCGTCTCACACCTGACAGTCCATGGCACCGGGGAGCTGTTTTTT | CSVSHLTVHGTGELFF
many | TRBJ1-1 | - | TRBV7-8 | TGTGCCAGCAGCTCAAGTAGGGGCGTAATGAACACTGAAGCTTTCTTT | CASSSSRGVMNTEAFF
few | TRBJ2-1 | TRBD2 | TRBV9 | TGTGCCAGCAGCGTAGGGCAGGGAGGGAATGAGCAGTTCTTC | CASSVGQGGNEQFF
- | TRBJ2-1 | TRBD2 | TRBV20-1 | TGCAGTGCTAGGTCCGGGACTAGCGGGAGTGATGAGCAGTTCTTC | CSARSGTSGSDEQFF
- | TRBJ1-1 | TRBD1 | TRBV29-1 | TGCAGCGTTGTCCCGAACAGGGGGCGACGGAACACTGAAGCTTTCTTT | CSVVPNRGRRNTEAFF
- | TRBJ1-5 | - | TRBV12-3/TRBV12-4 | TGTGCCAGCAGTTTATGCGTTAATCAGCCCCAGCATTTT | CASSLCVNQPQHF
- | TRBJ2-1 | TRBD2 | TRBV30 | TGTGCCTGGGGACTAGCGGACCACAATGAGCAGTTCTTC | CAWGLADHNEQFF
many | TRBJ1-5 | - | TRBV2 | TGTGCCAGCAGTGCGGCGTCACATAGCAATCAGCCCCAGCATTTT | CASSAASHSNQPQHF
few | TRBJ2-7 | - | TRBV3-1 | TGTGCCAGCAGCCAAGGACAGCAAGGTTTATACGAGCAGTACTTC | CASSQGQQGLYEQYF
many | TRBJ1-2 | TRBD1 | TRBV11-2 | TGTGCCAGCAGCCGCACCCGGACAGGGAATGGCTACACCTTC | CASSRTRTGNGYTF
- | TRBJ1-4 | - | TRBV12-3/TRBV12-4 | TGTGCCAGCAGTTACACCGCAACTAATGAAAAACTGTTTTTT | CASSYTATNEKLFF